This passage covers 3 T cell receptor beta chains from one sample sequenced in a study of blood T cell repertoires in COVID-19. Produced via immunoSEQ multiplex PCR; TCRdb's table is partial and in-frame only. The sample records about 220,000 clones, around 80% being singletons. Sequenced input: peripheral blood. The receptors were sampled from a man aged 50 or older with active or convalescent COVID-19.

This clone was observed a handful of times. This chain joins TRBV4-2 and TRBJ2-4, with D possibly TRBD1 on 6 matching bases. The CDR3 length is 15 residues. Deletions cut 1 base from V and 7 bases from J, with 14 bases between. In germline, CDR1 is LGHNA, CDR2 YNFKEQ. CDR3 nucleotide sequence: TGTGCCAGCAGCCAAGTCTCAGGGGAAGGGAACATTCAGTACTTC. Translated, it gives CASSQVSGEGNIQYF.

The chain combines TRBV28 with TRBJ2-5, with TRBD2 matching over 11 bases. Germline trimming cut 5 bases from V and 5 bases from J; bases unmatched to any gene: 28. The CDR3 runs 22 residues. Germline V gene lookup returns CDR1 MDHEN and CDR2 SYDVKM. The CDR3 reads CASSPSLAGVQGTGDTHETQYF. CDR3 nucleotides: TGTGCCAGCAGTCCCTCACTAGCGGGAGTTCAGGGGACCGGGGACACCCACGAGACCCAGTACTTC.

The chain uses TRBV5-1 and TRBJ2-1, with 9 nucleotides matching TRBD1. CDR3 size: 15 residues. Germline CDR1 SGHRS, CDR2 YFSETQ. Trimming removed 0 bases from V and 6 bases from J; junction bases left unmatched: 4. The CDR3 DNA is TGCGCCAGCAGCTTGGGGGGGACAGGGCTCAATGAGCAGTTCTTC. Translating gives CASSLGGTGLNEQFF.